The clone carrying this TCR beta chain was counted a single time. Its specificity is not known. The data were taken from a study of CD8 T cells in Susac syndrome. Germline CDR1 ENHRY, CDR2 SYGVKD. Trimming took off 5 bases at V and 0 bases at J, with 17 bases between the two ends. The CDR3 sequence is 17 residues long. Study results and limitations: The study recognized that the number of individuals in its TCR sequencing and HLA analysis was relatively small.

Random hexamers primed reverse transcription of about 0.5 to 1 ug RNA. An immunoSEQ multiplex PCR amplified TCR beta CDR3 over 54 Vbeta and 13 Jbeta. TCRdb re-called the immunoSEQ multiplex PCR reads through MiXCR, storing one row per CDR3 protein. The data contain roughly 120,000 distinct CDR3 sequences, around 96% of them seen just once; the ten biggest clones take up 0.065% to 0.09%. This TCR derives from a human donor in good health. Sequenced sample: CD4+ T cells from PBMCs. The chain recombines TRBV10-3 with TRBJ1-5; D is ambiguous. Here the CDR3 reads CAISQEAIQYSNQPQHF. The CDR3 DNA is TGTGCCATCAGTCAGGAGGCGATACAGTATAGCAATCAGCCCCAGCATTTT.